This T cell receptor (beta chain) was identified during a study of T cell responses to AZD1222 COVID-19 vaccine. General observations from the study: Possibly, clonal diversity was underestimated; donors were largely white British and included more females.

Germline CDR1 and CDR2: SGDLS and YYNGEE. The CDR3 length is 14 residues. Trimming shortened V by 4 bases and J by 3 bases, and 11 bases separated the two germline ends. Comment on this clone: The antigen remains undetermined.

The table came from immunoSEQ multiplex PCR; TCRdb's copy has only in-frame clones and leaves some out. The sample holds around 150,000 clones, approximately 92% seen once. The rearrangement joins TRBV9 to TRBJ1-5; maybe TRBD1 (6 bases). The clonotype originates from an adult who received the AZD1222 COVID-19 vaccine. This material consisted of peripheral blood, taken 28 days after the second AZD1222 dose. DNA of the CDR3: TGTGCCAGCAGCATTGGACAGAACAATCAGCCCCAGCATTTT. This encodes CASSIGQNNQPQHF.